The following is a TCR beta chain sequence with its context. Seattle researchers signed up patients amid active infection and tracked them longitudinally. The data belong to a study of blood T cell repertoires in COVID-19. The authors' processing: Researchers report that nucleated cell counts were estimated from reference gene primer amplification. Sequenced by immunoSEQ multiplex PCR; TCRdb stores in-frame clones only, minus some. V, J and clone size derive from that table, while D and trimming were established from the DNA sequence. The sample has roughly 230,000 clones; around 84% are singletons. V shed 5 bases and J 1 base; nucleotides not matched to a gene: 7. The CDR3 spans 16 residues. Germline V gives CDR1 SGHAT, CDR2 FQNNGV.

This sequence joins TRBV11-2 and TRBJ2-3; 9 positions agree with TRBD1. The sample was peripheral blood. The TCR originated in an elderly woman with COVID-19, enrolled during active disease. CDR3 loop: CASSPSWTGGTDTQYF. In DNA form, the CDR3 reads TGTGCCAGCAGCCCGTCGTGGACAGGGGGCACAGATACGCAGTATTTT.